This TCR beta chain emerged from a study of cytomegalovirus exposure and HLA in healthy donors. General study results and limits: Most TCR sequences were seen very rarely across donors, but some public TCRs occurred in many.

Trimming removed 10 bases from V and 3 bases from J, with 19 bases in between. CDR1 is SEHNR, CDR2 FQNEAQ, per germline (reference sequence). The CDR3 extends over 14 amino acids. Assay used: immunoSEQ multiplex PCR; TCRdb lists only in-frame clones, some missing. The repertoire has fewer than 250,000 clones, around nine tenths of them found once; the top ten carry around 2.6%. As regards this clone: Antigen: not known.

V gene TRBV7-9 combines with J gene TRBJ2-7; D might be TRBD2 (6 bases). The sequenced sample consisted of PBMCs. The sequence came from a man between 18 and 29 years old in good health and CMV-seronegative. CDR3 sequence reads: CAIGSSRGGYEQYF. The CDR3 region has the DNA TGTGCCATTGGTTCCTCCCGGGGAGGCTACGAGCAGTACTTC.